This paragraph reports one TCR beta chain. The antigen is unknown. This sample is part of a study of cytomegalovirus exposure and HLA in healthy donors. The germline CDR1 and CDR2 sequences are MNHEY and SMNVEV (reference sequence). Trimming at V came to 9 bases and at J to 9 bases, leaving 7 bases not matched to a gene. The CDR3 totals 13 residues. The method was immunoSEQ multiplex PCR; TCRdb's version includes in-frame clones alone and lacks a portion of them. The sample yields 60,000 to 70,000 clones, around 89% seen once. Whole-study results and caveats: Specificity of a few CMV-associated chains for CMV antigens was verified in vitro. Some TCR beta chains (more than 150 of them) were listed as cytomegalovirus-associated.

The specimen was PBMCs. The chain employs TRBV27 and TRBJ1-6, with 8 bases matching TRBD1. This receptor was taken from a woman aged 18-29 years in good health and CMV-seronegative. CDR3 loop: CASRTGLTSPLHF. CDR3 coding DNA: TGTGCCAGTCGGACAGGGTTAACTTCACCCCTCCACTTT.